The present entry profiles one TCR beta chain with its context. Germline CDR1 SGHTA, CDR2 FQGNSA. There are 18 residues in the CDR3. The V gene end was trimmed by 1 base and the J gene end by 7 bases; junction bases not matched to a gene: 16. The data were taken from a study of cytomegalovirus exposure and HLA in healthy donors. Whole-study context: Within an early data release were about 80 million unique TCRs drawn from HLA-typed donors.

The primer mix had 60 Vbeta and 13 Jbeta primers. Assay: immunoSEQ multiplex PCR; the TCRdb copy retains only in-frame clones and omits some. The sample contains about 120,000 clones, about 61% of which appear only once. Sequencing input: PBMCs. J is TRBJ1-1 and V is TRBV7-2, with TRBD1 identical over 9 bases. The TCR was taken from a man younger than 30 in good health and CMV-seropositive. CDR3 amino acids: CASSLEGTGRFGAIEAFF. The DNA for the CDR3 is TGTGCCAGCAGCTTAGAGGGGACAGGGCGGTTCGGGGCCATTGAAGCTTTCTTT. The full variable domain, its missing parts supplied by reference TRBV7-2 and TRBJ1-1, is GAGVSQSPSNKVTEKGKDVELRCDPISGHTALYWYRQSLGQGLEFLIYFQGNSAPDKSGLPSDRFSAERTGGSVSTLTIQRTQQEDSAVYLCASSLEGTGRFGAIEAFFGQGTRLTVV.